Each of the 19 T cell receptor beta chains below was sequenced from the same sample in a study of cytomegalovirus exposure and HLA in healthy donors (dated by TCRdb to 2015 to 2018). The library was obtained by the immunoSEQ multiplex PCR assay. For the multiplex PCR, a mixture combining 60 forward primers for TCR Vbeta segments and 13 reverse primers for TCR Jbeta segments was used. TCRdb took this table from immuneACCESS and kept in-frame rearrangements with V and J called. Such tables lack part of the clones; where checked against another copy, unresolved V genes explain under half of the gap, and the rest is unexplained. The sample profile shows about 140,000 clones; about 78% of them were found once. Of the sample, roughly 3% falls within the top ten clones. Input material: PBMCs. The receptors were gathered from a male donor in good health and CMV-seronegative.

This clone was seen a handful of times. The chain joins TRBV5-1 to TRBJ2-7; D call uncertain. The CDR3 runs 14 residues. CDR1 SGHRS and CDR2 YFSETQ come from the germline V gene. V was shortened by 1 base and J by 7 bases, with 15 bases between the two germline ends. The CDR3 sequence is CASSLRPGSEEQYF. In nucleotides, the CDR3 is TGCGCCAGCAGCTTGCGGCCCGGGTCCGAGGAGCAGTACTTC.

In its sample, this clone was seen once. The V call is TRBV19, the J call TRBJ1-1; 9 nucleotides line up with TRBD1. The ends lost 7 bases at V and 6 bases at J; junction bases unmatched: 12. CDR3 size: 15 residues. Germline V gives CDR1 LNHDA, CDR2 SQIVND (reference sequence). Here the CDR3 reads CASNRQGGSIAEAFF. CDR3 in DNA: TGTGCCAGTAACCGACAGGGGGGGAGTATCGCTGAAGCTTTCTTT.

The CDR3 loop is CASSQDRGFSNFYTF. CDR3 coding DNA: TGCGCCAGCAGCCAAGATAGGGGGTTTTCAAATTTCTACACCTTC. The chain couples TRBV4-3 to TRBJ1-2, with D perhaps TRBD1 (6 bases). The CDR3 has 15 residues. CDR1 is LGHNA and CDR2 is YSLEER in the germline V gene. Trimming stripped 0 bases from V and 10 bases from J, with 18 bases between.

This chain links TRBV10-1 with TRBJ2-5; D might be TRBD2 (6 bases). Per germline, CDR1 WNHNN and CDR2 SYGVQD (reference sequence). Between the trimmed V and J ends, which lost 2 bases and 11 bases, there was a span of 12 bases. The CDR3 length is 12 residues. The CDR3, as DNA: TGCGCCAGCAGTGAGCGCGGGGAGGAGCAGTACTTC. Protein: CASSERGEEQYF.

CDR3 nucleotide sequence: TGTGCCAGCAGCTTCACAGGGTATAATTCACCCCTCCACTTT. This sequence encodes CASSFTGYNSPLHF. The chain combines TRBV5-5 with TRBJ1-6; possible D gene TRBD1, 6 bases. The CDR3 loop spans 14 amino acids. In germline, CDR1 is SGHKS, CDR2 YYEKEE (reference sequence). V was pared by 2 bases and J by 4 bases, with 7 bases between.

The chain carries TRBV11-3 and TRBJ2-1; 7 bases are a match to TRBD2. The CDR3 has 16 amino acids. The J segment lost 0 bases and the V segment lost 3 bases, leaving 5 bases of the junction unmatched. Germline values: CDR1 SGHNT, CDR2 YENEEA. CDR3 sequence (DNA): TGTGCCAGCAGCTTCGTGGGGGGGAGCTCCTACAATGAGCAGTTCTTC. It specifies CASSFVGGSSYNEQFF.

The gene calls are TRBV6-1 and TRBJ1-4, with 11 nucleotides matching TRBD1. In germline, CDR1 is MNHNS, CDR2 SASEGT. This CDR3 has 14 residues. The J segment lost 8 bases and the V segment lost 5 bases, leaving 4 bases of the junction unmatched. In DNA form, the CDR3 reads TGTGCCAGCAGTACCGGACAGGGGGCGGAAAAACTGTTTTTT. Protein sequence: CASSTGQGAEKLFF.

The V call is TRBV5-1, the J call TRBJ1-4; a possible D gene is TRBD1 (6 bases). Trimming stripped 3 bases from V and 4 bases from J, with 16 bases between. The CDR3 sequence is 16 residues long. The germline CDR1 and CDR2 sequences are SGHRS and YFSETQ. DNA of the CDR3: TGCGCCAGCAGCTCCAACAGGGCCACGGGTAATGAAAAACTGTTTTTT. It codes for CASSSNRATGNEKLFF.

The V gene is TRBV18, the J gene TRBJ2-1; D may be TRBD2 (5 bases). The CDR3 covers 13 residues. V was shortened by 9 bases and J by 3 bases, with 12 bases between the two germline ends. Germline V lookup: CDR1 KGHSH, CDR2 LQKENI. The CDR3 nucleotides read TGTGCCAGTAGCCAGGAGGACTACAATGAGCAGTTCTTC. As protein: CASSQEDYNEQFF. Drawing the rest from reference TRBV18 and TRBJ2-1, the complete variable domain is NAGVMQNPRHLVRRRGQEARLRCSPMKGHSHVYWYRQLPEEGLKFMVYLQKENIIDESGMPKERFSAEFPKEGPSILRIQQVVRGDSAAYFCASSQEDYNEQFFGPGTRLTVL.

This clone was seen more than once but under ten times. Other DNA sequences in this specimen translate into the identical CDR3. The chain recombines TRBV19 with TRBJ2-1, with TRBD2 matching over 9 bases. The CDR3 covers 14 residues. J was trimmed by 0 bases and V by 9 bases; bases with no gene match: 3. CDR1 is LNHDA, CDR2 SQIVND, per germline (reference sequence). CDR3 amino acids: CASGLASSYNEQFF. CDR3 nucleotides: TGTGCCAGCGGACTAGCGAGCTCCTACAATGAGCAGTTCTTC.

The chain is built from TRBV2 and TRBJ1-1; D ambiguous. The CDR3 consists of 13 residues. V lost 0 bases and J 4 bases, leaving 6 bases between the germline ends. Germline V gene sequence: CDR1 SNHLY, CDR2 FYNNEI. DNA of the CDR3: TGTGCCAGCAGTGAAGCGGGCCTCACTGAAGCTTTCTTT. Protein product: CASSEAGLTEAFF.

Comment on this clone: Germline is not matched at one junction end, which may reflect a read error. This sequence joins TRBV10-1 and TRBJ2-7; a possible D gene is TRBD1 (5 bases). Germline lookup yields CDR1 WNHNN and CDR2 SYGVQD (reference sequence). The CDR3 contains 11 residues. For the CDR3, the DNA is TGCGCCAGCACCCGAAGGGGAAGCAGAAACTTC. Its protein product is CASTRRGSRNF.

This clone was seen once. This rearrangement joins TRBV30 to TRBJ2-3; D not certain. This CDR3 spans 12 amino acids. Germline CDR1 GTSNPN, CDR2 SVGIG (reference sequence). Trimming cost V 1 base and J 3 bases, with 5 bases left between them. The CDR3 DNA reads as TGTGCCTGGAGTGGGCAGACAGATACGCAGTATTTT. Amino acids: CAWSGQTDTQYF.

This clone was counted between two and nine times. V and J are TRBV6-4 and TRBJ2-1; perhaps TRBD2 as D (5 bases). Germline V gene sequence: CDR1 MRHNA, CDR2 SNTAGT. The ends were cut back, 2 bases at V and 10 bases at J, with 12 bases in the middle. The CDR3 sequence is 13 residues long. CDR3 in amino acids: CASSDRLAGEQFF. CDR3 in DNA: TGTGCCAGCAGTGACCGCCTAGCTGGCGAGCAGTTCTTC.

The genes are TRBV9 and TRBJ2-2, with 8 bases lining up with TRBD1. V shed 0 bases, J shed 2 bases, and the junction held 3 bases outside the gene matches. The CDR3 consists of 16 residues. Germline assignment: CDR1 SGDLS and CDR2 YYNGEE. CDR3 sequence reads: CASSVATGGNTGELFF. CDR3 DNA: TGTGCCAGCAGCGTAGCAACAGGGGGTAACACCGGGGAGCTGTTTTTT.

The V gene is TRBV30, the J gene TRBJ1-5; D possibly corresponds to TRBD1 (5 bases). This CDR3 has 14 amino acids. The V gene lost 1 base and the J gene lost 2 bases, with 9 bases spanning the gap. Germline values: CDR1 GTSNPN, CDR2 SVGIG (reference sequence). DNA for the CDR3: TGTGCCTGGAGTGGCGGGGCGGGCAATCAGCCCCAGCATTTT. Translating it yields CAWSGGAGNQPQHF.

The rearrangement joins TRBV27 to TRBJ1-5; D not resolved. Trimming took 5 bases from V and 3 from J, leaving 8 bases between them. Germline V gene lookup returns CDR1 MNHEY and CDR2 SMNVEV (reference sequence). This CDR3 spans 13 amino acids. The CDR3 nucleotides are TGTGCCAGCAGTCGGGTCACCAATCAGCCCCAGCATTTT. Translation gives CASSRVTNQPQHF.

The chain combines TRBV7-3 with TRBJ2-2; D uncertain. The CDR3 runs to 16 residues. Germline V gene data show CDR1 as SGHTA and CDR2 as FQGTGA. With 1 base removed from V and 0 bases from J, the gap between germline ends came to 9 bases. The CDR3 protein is CASSLRHAANTGELFF. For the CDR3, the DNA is TGTGCCAGCAGCTTAAGGCACGCGGCGAACACCGGGGAGCTGTTTTTT.

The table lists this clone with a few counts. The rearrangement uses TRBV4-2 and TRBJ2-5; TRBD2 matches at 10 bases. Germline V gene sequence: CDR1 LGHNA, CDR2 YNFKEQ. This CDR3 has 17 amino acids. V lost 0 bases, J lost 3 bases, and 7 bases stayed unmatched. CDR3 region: CASSQEASGGGKETQYF. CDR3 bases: TGTGCCAGCAGCCAAGAAGCCAGCGGGGGGGGAAAAGAGACCCAGTACTTC.